The 31 T cell receptor beta chains in this list originate from one sample, sequenced in a study of blood T cell repertoires in COVID-19. TCRdb's table, derived via immunoSEQ multiplex PCR, lists solely in-frame clones and lacks some. The data show around 200,000 clones, with 88% seen just once and under 2% held by the top ten. Source material: peripheral blood. These receptors were obtained from a man between 18 and 29 years old with active or convalescent COVID-19.

This chain joins TRBV12-3 or TRBV12-4 and TRBJ1-3; perhaps TRBD1 as D (5 bases). The CDR3 is 13 residues long. V was shortened by 4 bases and J by 8 bases, with 12 bases between the two germline ends. The CDR3 coding sequence is TGTGCCAGCAGTTCGGGGGTCGGGGACACCATATATTTT. Translation gives CASSSGVGDTIYF.

The CDR3 bases are TGTGCCAGCAGCCCCCAGGCAGGGGCCAACGTCCTGACTTTC. Translated, it gives CASSPQAGANVLTF. This chain connects TRBV7-9 to TRBJ2-6; D remains ambiguous. The ends were cut back, 5 bases at V and 4 bases at J, with 9 bases in the middle. The CDR3 totals 14 residues. CDR1 is SEHNR, CDR2 FQNEAQ, per germline (reference sequence).

This rearrangement joins TRBV6-5 to TRBJ2-5; 10 nucleotides agree with TRBD2. This CDR3 has 14 residues. The V gene's germline CDR1 is MNHEY and CDR2 SVGAGI. The ends lost 8 bases at V and 5 bases at J; junction bases unmatched: 8. The CDR3 region is CASASGGGFETQYF. The CDR3, as DNA: TGTGCCAGCGCGAGCGGGGGGGGTTTTGAGACCCAGTACTTC.

The chain recombines TRBV6-1 with TRBJ1-5; D is undetermined. Germline values: CDR1 MNHNS, CDR2 SASEGT. The V end was cut by 1 base, the J end by 0 bases, with 10 bases between. The CDR3 has 16 amino acids. CDR3 residues: CASSEDQAYSNQPQHF. The DNA of the CDR3 is TGTGCCAGCAGTGAAGATCAGGCTTATAGCAATCAGCCCCAGCATTTT.

This chain uses TRBV7-2 with TRBJ2-7; D remains ambiguous. The V gene lost 5 bases and the J gene lost 2 bases, with 13 bases spanning the gap. This CDR3 contains 14 residues. Per the germline V gene, CDR1 is SGHTA and CDR2 is FQGNSA. CDR3 sequence (DNA): TGTGCCAGCAGCCCATCGGCAGGCACCTACGAGCAGTACTTC. Its translation is CASSPSAGTYEQYF.

The chain uses TRBV5-1 and TRBJ1-3; 8 bases agree with TRBD1. Trimming took 3 bases from V and 4 from J; bases not matched to a gene: 3. This CDR3 has 14 amino acids. The V gene's germline CDR1 is SGHRS and CDR2 YFSETQ. CDR3 bases: TGCGCCAGCAGCTGGACAGGGACAGGAAACACCATATATTTT. It translates to CASSWTGTGNTIYF.

V and J are TRBV10-3 and TRBJ2-1; 8 bases map to TRBD1. J gave up 3 bases and V 0 bases, and 4 bases lay outside the gene matches. The CDR3 totals 16 residues. Germline V gene lookup returns CDR1 ENHRY and CDR2 SYGVKD. The CDR3, as DNA: TGTGCCATCAGTGAGTCGAAACAGGGGGTCTACAATGAGCAGTTCTTC. Its translation: CAISESKQGVYNEQFF.

This chain links TRBV11-3 with TRBJ2-2, with 9 bases that match TRBD1. Trimming at V came to 5 bases and at J to 4 bases, leaving 8 bases not matched to a gene. CDR1 and CDR2 (germline): SGHNT, YENEEA. CDR3 size: 16 residues. CDR3 bases: TGTGCCAGCAGCAAGGACAGGGGCTACGTCACCGGGGAGCTGTTTTTT. This codes for CASSKDRGYVTGELFF.

The rearrangement uses TRBV6-5 and TRBJ1-3; perhaps TRBD1 as D (6 bases). V lost 5 bases to trimming and J lost 2 bases, with 13 bases between them. Germline V CDR1 and CDR2: MNHEY, SVGAGI. This CDR3 spans 15 amino acids. The CDR3 nucleotides read TGTGCCAGCAGTACCCCGAGGGGGACTGGAAACACCATATATTTT. Protein sequence: CASSTPRGTGNTIYF.

This clone was observed a few times. This chain joins TRBV6-6 and TRBJ1-3; D is possibly TRBD1 (5 bases). Trimming shortened V by 4 bases and J by 0 bases, and 7 bases separated the two germline ends. The V gene's germline CDR1 is MNHNY and CDR2 SVGAGI (reference sequence). There are 14 residues in the CDR3. CDR3 nucleotides: TGTGCCAGCAGTTCAGGGTCCTCTGGAAACACCATATATTTT. This codes for CASSSGSSGNTIYF.

The chain links TRBV4-3 to TRBJ1-1; D unresolved. This CDR3 comprises 15 residues. V lost 0 bases, J lost 3 bases, and 11 bases lay in between. From germline, CDR1 is LGHNA and CDR2 YSLEER. CDR3 in amino acids: CASSQDRFGYTEAFF. The CDR3 DNA sequence: TGCGCCAGCAGCCAAGATCGGTTCGGTTACACTGAAGCTTTCTTT.

This sequence joins TRBV11-2 and TRBJ2-7; TRBD1 is a possible D gene (6 bases). The CDR3 length is 14 residues. CDR1 SGHAT and CDR2 FQNNGV come from the germline V gene. Trimming stripped 6 bases from V and 2 bases from J, with 14 bases between. CDR3 protein: CASSTGSSPYEQYF. CDR3 nucleotides: TGTGCCAGCAGTACAGGGTCGAGCCCCTACGAGCAGTACTTC.

This clone was observed a few times. In DNA form, the CDR3 reads TGTGCCAGCAGTCGCAGGCCACAGGACACTGAAGCTTTCTTT. Its protein product is CASSRRPQDTEAFF. J is TRBJ1-1 and V is TRBV27; weak D call: TRBD1 (5 bases). The CDR3 extends over 14 amino acids. Trimming left V 5 bases short and J 3 bases short, with 13 bases between. Per germline, CDR1 MNHEY and CDR2 SMNVEV (reference sequence).

This clone has only a few counts. The rearrangement joins TRBV23-1 to TRBJ1-2; TRBD1 matches 8 bases. TRBV23-1 belongs to the ORF category, with a function that is uncertain. The CDR3 consists of 14 residues. The V segment lost 0 bases and the J segment 4 bases; nucleotides outside the gene matches: 1. This CDR3 is CASSQSGTGYGYTF. The CDR3 nucleotides are TGCGCCAGCAGTCAATCGGGGACAGGCTATGGCTACACCTTC.

V and J are TRBV7-2 and TRBJ2-7; D is perhaps TRBD2 (6 bases). Trimming took 5 bases from V and 4 from J, leaving 15 bases between them. The CDR3 runs to 14 residues. The V gene's germline CDR1 is SGHTA and CDR2 FQGNSA. CDR3 DNA sequence: TGTGCCAGCAGCACCGACCGGGGGAGGTACGAGCAGTACTTC. This gives the protein CASSTDRGRYEQYF.

This chain uses TRBV6-1 with TRBJ2-7, with 7 bases aligning to TRBD1. Germline CDR1 is MNHNS and CDR2 is SASEGT. The junction had 8 bases not matched to a gene; V was cut back by 6 bases and J by 3 bases. There are 14 residues in the CDR3. CDR3 sequence: CASRDRETYYEQYF. In nucleotides, the CDR3 is TGTGCCAGCAGAGACAGGGAGACCTACTACGAGCAGTACTTC.

The gene calls are TRBV7-9 and TRBJ1-3; 7 nucleotides match TRBD1. The CDR3 is made up of 19 amino acids. Germline V gene data show CDR1 as SEHNR and CDR2 as FQNEAQ (reference sequence). V shed 0 bases, J shed 1 base, and the junction held 12 bases outside the gene matches. The CDR3 protein is CASSLAYERTGGSGNTIYF. As DNA, the CDR3 is TGTGCCAGCAGCTTAGCCTACGAGAGGACAGGTGGTTCTGGAAACACCATATATTTT.

This clone came up a few times. The V and J genes are TRBV5-6 and TRBJ1-2; tentative D call: TRBD1 (5 bases). CDR1 and CDR2 (germline): SGHDT, YYEEEE. Trimming took off 1 base at V and 2 bases at J, with 6 bases between the two ends. The CDR3 extends over 13 amino acids. The CDR3 bases are TGTGCCAGCAGCTTGTGGACAAACTATGGCTACACCTTC. This codes for CASSLWTNYGYTF.

The chain joins TRBV19 to TRBJ1-6; D uncertain. The germline CDR1 and CDR2 sequences are LNHDA and SQIVND (reference sequence). CDR3 size: 15 residues. Trimming left V 3 bases short and J 7 bases short, with 13 bases between. The CDR3 here is CASSIKAEPNSPLHF. The CDR3 nucleotides read TGTGCCAGTAGTATCAAGGCGGAACCAAATTCACCCCTCCACTTT.

CDR3 sequence reads: CASSLVGADTQYF. The CDR3 nucleotides are TGCGCCAGCAGCTTGGTGGGGGCCGATACGCAGTATTTT. The rearrangement links TRBV5-1 to TRBJ2-3, with D perhaps TRBD1 (6 bases). V lost 0 bases, J lost 6 bases, and 8 bases lay in between. CDR3 length equals 13 residues. Germline V gives CDR1 SGHRS, CDR2 YFSETQ.

The CDR3 DNA sequence: TGTGCCAGCAGCTTTAATAGCGGGAGTGACAATGAGCAGTTCTTC. This codes for CASSFNSGSDNEQFF. This chain joins TRBV7-2 and TRBJ2-1; 9 bases align to TRBD2. The CDR3 spans 15 residues. Trimming removed 3 bases from V and 5 bases from J; junction bases left unmatched: 5. CDR1 and CDR2 (germline): SGHTA, FQGNSA.

J is TRBJ2-2 and V is TRBV4-1; a weak D match, TRBD2 (7 bases). Germline V lookup: CDR1 MGHRA, CDR2 YSYEKL. The CDR3 runs to 16 residues. The V end was cut by 4 bases, the J end by 4 bases, with 16 bases between. This chain's CDR3 is CASSRKGGASTGELFF. In DNA form, the CDR3 reads TGCGCCAGCAGCCGAAAAGGGGGGGCGAGCACCGGGGAGCTGTTTTTT.

The chain is built from TRBV18 and TRBJ2-1; TRBD2 agrees at 10 bases. J lost 0 bases, V lost 2 bases, and 4 bases had no gene match. This CDR3 has 17 residues. The germline V gene encodes CDR1 KGHSH and CDR2 LQKENI. The CDR3 region is CASSPGVAGGSYNEQFF. CDR3 in DNA: TGTGCCAGCTCACCAGGGGTAGCGGGAGGCTCCTACAATGAGCAGTTCTTC.

This chain connects TRBV3-1 (or the pseudogene TRBV3-2) to TRBJ1-1; D is possibly TRBD1 (5 bases). This CDR3 comprises 12 residues. V lost 2 bases and J 11 bases, leaving 12 bases between the germline ends. In germline, CDR1 is LGHDT, CDR2 YNNKEL (reference sequence). CDR3 sequence reads: CASSQWQGGAFF. DNA for the CDR3: TGTGCCAGCAGCCAATGGCAGGGAGGTGCTTTCTTT.

This chain joins TRBV30 and TRBJ1-2; D is ambiguous. V was trimmed by 5 bases and J by 8 bases, leaving 12 bases between them. Germline V gene lookup returns CDR1 GTSNPN and CDR2 SVGIG (reference sequence). The length of the CDR3 is 11 residues. CDR3 DNA: TGTGCCTGGGAAAGTGGCGGGGGCTACACCTTC. Amino acid sequence: CAWESGGGYTF.

V is TRBV11-2 and J is TRBJ1-6; D is unresolved. This CDR3 has 15 amino acids. V lost 3 bases, J lost 7 bases, and 13 bases lay in between. Germline V lookup: CDR1 SGHAT, CDR2 FQNNGV. The CDR3 protein is CASSFNFRGNSPLHF. In nucleotides, the CDR3 is TGTGCCAGCAGCTTTAACTTCCGGGGAAATTCACCCCTCCACTTT. The full variable domain, its missing parts supplied by reference TRBV11-2 and TRBJ1-6, is EAGVAQSPRYKIIEKRQSVAFWCNPISGHATLYWYQQILGQGPKLLIQFQNNGVVDDSQLPKDRFSAERLKGVDSTLKIQPAKLEDSAVYLCASSFNFRGNSPLHFGNGTRLTVT.

The chain couples TRBV7-2 to TRBJ2-1; possibly TRBD2 for D (5 bases). This CDR3 is built from 14 residues. V was trimmed by 5 bases and J by 10 bases, leaving 18 bases between them. Germline V gives CDR1 SGHTA, CDR2 FQGNSA. The CDR3, as DNA: TGTGCCAGCAGCAATCCCGACGGGGTGGGAGAGCAGTTCTTC. It translates to CASSNPDGVGEQFF.

The chain carries TRBV7-2 and TRBJ2-1; maybe TRBD2 (5 bases). Germline V gene data show CDR1 as SGHTA and CDR2 as FQGNSA. CDR3 length: 12 residues. Trimming removed 5 bases from V and 3 bases from J, with 5 bases in between. CDR3 in DNA: TGTGCCAGCAGCCGGGACTACAATGAGCAGTTCTTC. It translates to CASSRDYNEQFF.

The chain recombines TRBV19 with TRBJ1-2; D is unresolved. The CDR3 totals 13 residues. Looked up from germline, CDR1 is LNHDA and CDR2 is SQIVND (reference sequence). The V and J ends lost 6 bases and 3 bases respectively, with 11 bases between them. CDR3 DNA sequence: TGTGCCAGTAGGTCCCGCCCGGACTATGGCTACACCTTC. Translated: CASRSRPDYGYTF. Full variable domain (remainder filled in from reference TRBV19 and TRBJ1-2): DGGITQSPKYLFRKEGQNVTLSCEQNLNHDAMYWYRQDPGQGLRLIYYSQIVNDFQKGDIAEGYSVSREKKESFPLTVTSAQKNPTAFYLCASRSRPDYGYTFGSGTRLTVV.

This clone was recorded a few times. The chain uses TRBV7-8 and TRBJ1-6, with D uncertain. V was clipped by 0 bases and J by 11 bases, with 11 bases between them. The CDR3 extends over 14 amino acids. The V gene's germline CDR1 is SGHVS and CDR2 FQNEAQ. Written as DNA, the CDR3 is TGTGCCAGCAGCTTAGCGGTACTAAGTACACCCCTCCACTTT. It is translated as CASSLAVLSTPLHF.

The DNA of the CDR3 is TGTGCCAGCTCACCTTTGCGGAACACTGAAGCTTTCTTT. Its translation is CASSPLRNTEAFF. The chain uses TRBV18 and TRBJ1-1; D is unclear. V was trimmed by 3 bases and J by 1 base, leaving 6 bases between them. Per the germline V gene, CDR1 is KGHSH and CDR2 is LQKENI. The CDR3 loop spans 13 amino acids.